This TCR beta chain was profiled in a study of identical twins. TCRdb re-called the 5' RACE reads with MiXCR, one entry per CDR3 protein. The sample lists 500,000 to 550,000 distinct CDR3 sequences; more than 20% were seen once. Germline lookup yields CDR1 MNHEY and CDR2 SMNVEV (reference sequence). This CDR3 is built from 11 residues. The V and J ends lost 8 bases and 4 bases respectively, with 9 bases between them. These data also formed part of another study, on yellow fever vaccine responses in identical twins.

This clonotype was obtained from a woman aged 18-30 years in good health. Sequenced: CD4+ T cells sorted from blood. The chain uses TRBV27 and TRBJ2-7; D is unresolved. The CDR3 DNA sequence: TGTGCCAGCCTTGACGGTTACGAGCAGTACTTC. Its translation is CASLDGYEQYF.